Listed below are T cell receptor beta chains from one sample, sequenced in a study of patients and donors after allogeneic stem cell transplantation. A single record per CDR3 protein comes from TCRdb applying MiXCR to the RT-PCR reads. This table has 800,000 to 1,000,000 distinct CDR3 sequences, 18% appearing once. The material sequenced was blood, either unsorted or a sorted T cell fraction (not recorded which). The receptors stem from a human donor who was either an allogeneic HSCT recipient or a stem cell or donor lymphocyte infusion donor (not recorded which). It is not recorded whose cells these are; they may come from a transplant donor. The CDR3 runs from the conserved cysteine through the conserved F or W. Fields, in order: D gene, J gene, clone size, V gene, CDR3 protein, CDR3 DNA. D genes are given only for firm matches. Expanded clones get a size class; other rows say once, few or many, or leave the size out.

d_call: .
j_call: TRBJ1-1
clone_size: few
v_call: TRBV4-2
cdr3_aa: CASSPRAGGTEAFF
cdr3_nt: TGTGCCAGCAGCCCCAGGGCGGGGGGGACTGAAGCTTTCTTT

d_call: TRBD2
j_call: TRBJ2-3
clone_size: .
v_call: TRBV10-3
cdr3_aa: CATPGLAGGYTQYF
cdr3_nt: TGTGCCACTCCGGGACTAGCGGGAGGTTATACGCAGTATTTT

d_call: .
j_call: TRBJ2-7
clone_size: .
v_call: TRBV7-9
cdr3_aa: CASSSSAGAGQYF
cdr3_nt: TGTGCCAGCAGCTCCTCTGCCGGAGCAGGGCAGTACTTC

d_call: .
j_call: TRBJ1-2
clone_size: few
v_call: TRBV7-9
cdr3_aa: CASSITGTTMRGYTF
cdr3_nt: TGTGCCAGCAGCATAACCGGGACCACTATGCGTGGCTACACCTTC

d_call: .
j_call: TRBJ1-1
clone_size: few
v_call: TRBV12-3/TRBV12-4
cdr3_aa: CASSFKIRGVDTEAFF
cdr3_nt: TGTGCCAGCAGTTTTAAAATAAGGGGGGTTGACACTGAAGCTTTCTTT

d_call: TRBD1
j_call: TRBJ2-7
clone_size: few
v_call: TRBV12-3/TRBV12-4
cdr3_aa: CASSPQGRYEQYF
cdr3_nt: TGTGCCAGCAGCCCACAGGGGCGGTACGAGCAGTACTTC

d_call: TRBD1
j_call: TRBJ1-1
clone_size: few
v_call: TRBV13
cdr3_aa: CASSSRDRTFTEAFF
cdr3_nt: TGTGCCAGCAGCTCCCGGGACAGGACCTTCACTGAAGCTTTCTTT

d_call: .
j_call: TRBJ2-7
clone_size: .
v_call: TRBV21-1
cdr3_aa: CASSKVRLADDSYEQYF
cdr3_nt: TGTGCCAGCAGCAAAGTAAGACTAGCGGACGACTCCTACGAGCAGTACTTC

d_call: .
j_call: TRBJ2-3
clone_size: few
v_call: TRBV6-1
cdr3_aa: CASSVSVGSTQYF
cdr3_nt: TGTGCCAGCAGTGTCAGCGTAGGTAGCACGCAGTATTTT

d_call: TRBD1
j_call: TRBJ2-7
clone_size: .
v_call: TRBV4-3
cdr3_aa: CASSQDRGQGASEQYF
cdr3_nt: TGCGCCAGCAGCCAAGATAGGGGACAGGGGGCCAGCGAGCAGTACTTC

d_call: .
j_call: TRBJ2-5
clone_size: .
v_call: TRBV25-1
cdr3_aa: CASSEDRFWTQYF
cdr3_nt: TGTGCCAGCAGTGAAGACAGGTTCTGGACCCAGTACTTC

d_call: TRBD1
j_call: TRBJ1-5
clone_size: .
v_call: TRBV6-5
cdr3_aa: CASSYSSRDRGQPQHF
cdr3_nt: TGTGCCAGCAGTTACTCCAGCCGGGACAGGGGACAGCCCCAGCATTTT